This TCR beta chain derives from a study of beta chain features in type 1 diabetes. Study-level background: All samples together contributed 85 million to 120 million sorted cells for examination.

This clone was seen more than once but under ten times. Antigen: not known. The CDR3 sequence is 14 residues long. Unmatched junction bases numbered 7, after V lost 8 bases and J lost 4 bases. Looked up from germline, CDR1 is SGHVS and CDR2 is FNYEAQ. The authors reverse transcribed all of the isolated RNA, so sequencing captured expressed TCRB transcripts. The data were produced by immunoSEQ multiplex PCR, yet TCRdb's version contains in-frame clones alone and is incomplete. The data hold 350,000 to 450,000 clones, with 14% observed a single time. The study, taken as a whole, reports: VDJ junctions from type 1 diabetes patients carried fewer insertions and larger deletions. PCR might favor shorter templates, equally in patients and controls.

Naive, central memory, regulatory and stem cell-like memory cells within the CD4+ compartment were sorted using CD45RO/CCR7/CD25/CD127/CD95/CD27. This TCR was sampled from a man aged 30-40 years in good health. This chain uses TRBV7-6 with TRBJ2-1; TRBD2 agrees at 8 bases. The sequenced material came from naive CD4+ T cells from blood. Here the CDR3 reads CASSWGTSYNEQFF. The CDR3 DNA is TGTGCCAGCTCATGGGGGACTAGTTACAATGAGCAGTTCTTC. The full variable domain, its missing parts supplied by reference TRBV7-6 and TRBJ2-1, is GAGVSQSPRYKVTKRGQDVALRCDPISGHVSLYWYRQALGQGPEFLTYFNYEAQQDKSGLPNDRFSAERPEGSISTLTIQRTEQRDSAMYRCASSWGTSYNEQFFGPGTRLTVL.